The 5 T cell receptor beta chains presented below share a single source sample, sequenced in a study of beta chain features in type 1 diabetes. Expressed TCRB transcripts were sequenced, since all the RNA that had been isolated was reverse transcribed. This table comes from immunoSEQ multiplex PCR, and its TCRdb copy is limited to in-frame clones, with some not included. This sample has 200,000 to 250,000 clones; under 70% occur once, and the top ten carry 0.053%. Sequenced: naive CD4+ T cells from blood. The source is a man younger than 40 in good health.

Comments on this clone: Other DNA sequences in the same sample also yield this CDR3. The chain employs TRBV30 and TRBJ2-3, with D unresolved. Germline V gene lookup returns CDR1 GTSNPN and CDR2 SVGIG (reference sequence). Trimming removed 0 bases at V and 2 bases at J, with 6 bases between. The CDR3 runs to 13 residues. This chain's CDR3 is CAWSVGSTDTQYF. CDR3 DNA: TGTGCCTGGAGTGTAGGCTCCACAGATACGCAGTATTTT.

The sample holds one count of this clone. V and J are TRBV29-1 and TRBJ1-1; D unclear. The CDR3 is 13 residues long. Trimming shortened V by 4 bases and J by 2 bases, and 11 bases separated the two germline ends. Germline V gene sequence: CDR1 SQVTM, CDR2 ANQGSEA. This chain's CDR3 is CSVVRGANTEAFF. CDR3 DNA sequence: TGCAGCGTTGTGAGAGGAGCTAACACTGAAGCTTTCTTT.

The J gene is TRBJ1-2, the V gene TRBV5-1; D is undetermined. The V gene lost 0 bases and the J gene lost 0 bases, with 6 bases spanning the gap. The CDR3 runs 14 residues. Germline lookup yields CDR1 SGHRS and CDR2 YFSETQ. The CDR3 DNA reads as TGCGCCAGCAGCTTGGGCCCGGCTAACTATGGCTACACCTTC. It specifies CASSLGPANYGYTF.

V is TRBV9 and J is TRBJ2-1; TRBD2 might be the D (6 bases). Per germline, CDR1 SGDLS and CDR2 YYNGEE. The CDR3 has 15 residues. V shed 0 bases and J shed 4 bases, with 11 bases lying between them. CDR3 sequence reads: CASSVAIADYNEQFF. DNA for the CDR3: TGTGCCAGCAGCGTAGCTATAGCGGATTACAATGAGCAGTTCTTC.

The rearrangement uses TRBV7-2 and TRBJ1-2; the D is unclear. CDR3 length: 11 amino acids. Germline CDR1 reads SGHTA; CDR2 reads FQGNSA. V lost 5 bases and J 7 bases, leaving 8 bases between the germline ends. The CDR3 region is CASSPSGGYTF. Written as DNA, the CDR3 is TGTGCCAGCAGCCCTTCGGGTGGCTACACCTTC.